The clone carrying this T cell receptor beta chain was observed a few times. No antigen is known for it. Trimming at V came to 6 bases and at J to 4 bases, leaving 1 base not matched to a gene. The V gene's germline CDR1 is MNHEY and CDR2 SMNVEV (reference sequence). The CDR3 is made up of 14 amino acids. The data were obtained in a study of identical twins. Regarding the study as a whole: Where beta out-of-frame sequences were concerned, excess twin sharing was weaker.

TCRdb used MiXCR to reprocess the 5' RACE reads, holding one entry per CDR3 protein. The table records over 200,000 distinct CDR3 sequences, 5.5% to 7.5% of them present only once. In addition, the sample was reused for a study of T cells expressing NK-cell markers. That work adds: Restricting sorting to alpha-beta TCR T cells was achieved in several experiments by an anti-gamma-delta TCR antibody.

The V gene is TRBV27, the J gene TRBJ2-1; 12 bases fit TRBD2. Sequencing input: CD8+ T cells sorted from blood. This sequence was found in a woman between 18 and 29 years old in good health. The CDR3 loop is CASRTSGGYNEQFF. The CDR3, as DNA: TGTGCCAGCAGGACTAGCGGGGGATACAATGAGCAGTTCTTC.